This TCR beta chain was recovered during a study of blood T cell repertoires in COVID-19. In the study overall: The United States, Italy and Spain were the sources of the acute and convalescent COVID-19 samples. In each case, the material was cDNA or gDNA derived from T cells, B-cell-depleted T cells, or PBMCs.

Seattle patients were enrolled while actively infected and followed longitudinally. Germline V gene lookup returns CDR1 LGHDT and CDR2 YNNKEL (reference sequence). V shed 1 base and J shed 0 bases, with 7 bases lying between them. The CDR3 extends over 15 amino acids. TCRdb's copy holds only in-frame clones and misses some; the assay was immunoSEQ multiplex PCR. The repertoire holds about 390,000 clones, with around 87% as singletons. The sequenced sample was peripheral blood. The receptor was derived from an older woman with COVID-19, enrolled during active disease. The chain uses TRBV3-1 (or the pseudogene TRBV3-2) and TRBJ1-5; D is undetermined. The CDR3, as DNA: TGTGCCAGCAGCCAAGGGGCACATAGCAATCAGCCCCAGCATTTT. This codes for CASSQGAHSNQPQHF.